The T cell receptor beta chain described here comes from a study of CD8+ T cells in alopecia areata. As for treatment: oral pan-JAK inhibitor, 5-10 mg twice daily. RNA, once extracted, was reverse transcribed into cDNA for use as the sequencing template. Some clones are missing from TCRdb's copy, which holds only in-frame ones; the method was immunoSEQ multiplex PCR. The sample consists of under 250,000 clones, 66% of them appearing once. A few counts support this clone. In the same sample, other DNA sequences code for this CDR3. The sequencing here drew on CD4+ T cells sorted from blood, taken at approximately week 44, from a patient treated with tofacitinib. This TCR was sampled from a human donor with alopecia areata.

The CDR3 loop is CASSFSGGYEQYF. CDR3 sequence (DNA): TGTGCCAGCAGTTTTTCTGGGGGTTACGAGCAGTACTTC. The genes are TRBV27 and TRBJ2-7, with D perhaps TRBD1 or TRBD2 (5 bases each). Per germline, CDR1 MNHEY and CDR2 SMNVEV (reference sequence). Trimming left V 3 bases short and J 4 bases short, with 10 bases between. The CDR3 loop spans 13 amino acids.